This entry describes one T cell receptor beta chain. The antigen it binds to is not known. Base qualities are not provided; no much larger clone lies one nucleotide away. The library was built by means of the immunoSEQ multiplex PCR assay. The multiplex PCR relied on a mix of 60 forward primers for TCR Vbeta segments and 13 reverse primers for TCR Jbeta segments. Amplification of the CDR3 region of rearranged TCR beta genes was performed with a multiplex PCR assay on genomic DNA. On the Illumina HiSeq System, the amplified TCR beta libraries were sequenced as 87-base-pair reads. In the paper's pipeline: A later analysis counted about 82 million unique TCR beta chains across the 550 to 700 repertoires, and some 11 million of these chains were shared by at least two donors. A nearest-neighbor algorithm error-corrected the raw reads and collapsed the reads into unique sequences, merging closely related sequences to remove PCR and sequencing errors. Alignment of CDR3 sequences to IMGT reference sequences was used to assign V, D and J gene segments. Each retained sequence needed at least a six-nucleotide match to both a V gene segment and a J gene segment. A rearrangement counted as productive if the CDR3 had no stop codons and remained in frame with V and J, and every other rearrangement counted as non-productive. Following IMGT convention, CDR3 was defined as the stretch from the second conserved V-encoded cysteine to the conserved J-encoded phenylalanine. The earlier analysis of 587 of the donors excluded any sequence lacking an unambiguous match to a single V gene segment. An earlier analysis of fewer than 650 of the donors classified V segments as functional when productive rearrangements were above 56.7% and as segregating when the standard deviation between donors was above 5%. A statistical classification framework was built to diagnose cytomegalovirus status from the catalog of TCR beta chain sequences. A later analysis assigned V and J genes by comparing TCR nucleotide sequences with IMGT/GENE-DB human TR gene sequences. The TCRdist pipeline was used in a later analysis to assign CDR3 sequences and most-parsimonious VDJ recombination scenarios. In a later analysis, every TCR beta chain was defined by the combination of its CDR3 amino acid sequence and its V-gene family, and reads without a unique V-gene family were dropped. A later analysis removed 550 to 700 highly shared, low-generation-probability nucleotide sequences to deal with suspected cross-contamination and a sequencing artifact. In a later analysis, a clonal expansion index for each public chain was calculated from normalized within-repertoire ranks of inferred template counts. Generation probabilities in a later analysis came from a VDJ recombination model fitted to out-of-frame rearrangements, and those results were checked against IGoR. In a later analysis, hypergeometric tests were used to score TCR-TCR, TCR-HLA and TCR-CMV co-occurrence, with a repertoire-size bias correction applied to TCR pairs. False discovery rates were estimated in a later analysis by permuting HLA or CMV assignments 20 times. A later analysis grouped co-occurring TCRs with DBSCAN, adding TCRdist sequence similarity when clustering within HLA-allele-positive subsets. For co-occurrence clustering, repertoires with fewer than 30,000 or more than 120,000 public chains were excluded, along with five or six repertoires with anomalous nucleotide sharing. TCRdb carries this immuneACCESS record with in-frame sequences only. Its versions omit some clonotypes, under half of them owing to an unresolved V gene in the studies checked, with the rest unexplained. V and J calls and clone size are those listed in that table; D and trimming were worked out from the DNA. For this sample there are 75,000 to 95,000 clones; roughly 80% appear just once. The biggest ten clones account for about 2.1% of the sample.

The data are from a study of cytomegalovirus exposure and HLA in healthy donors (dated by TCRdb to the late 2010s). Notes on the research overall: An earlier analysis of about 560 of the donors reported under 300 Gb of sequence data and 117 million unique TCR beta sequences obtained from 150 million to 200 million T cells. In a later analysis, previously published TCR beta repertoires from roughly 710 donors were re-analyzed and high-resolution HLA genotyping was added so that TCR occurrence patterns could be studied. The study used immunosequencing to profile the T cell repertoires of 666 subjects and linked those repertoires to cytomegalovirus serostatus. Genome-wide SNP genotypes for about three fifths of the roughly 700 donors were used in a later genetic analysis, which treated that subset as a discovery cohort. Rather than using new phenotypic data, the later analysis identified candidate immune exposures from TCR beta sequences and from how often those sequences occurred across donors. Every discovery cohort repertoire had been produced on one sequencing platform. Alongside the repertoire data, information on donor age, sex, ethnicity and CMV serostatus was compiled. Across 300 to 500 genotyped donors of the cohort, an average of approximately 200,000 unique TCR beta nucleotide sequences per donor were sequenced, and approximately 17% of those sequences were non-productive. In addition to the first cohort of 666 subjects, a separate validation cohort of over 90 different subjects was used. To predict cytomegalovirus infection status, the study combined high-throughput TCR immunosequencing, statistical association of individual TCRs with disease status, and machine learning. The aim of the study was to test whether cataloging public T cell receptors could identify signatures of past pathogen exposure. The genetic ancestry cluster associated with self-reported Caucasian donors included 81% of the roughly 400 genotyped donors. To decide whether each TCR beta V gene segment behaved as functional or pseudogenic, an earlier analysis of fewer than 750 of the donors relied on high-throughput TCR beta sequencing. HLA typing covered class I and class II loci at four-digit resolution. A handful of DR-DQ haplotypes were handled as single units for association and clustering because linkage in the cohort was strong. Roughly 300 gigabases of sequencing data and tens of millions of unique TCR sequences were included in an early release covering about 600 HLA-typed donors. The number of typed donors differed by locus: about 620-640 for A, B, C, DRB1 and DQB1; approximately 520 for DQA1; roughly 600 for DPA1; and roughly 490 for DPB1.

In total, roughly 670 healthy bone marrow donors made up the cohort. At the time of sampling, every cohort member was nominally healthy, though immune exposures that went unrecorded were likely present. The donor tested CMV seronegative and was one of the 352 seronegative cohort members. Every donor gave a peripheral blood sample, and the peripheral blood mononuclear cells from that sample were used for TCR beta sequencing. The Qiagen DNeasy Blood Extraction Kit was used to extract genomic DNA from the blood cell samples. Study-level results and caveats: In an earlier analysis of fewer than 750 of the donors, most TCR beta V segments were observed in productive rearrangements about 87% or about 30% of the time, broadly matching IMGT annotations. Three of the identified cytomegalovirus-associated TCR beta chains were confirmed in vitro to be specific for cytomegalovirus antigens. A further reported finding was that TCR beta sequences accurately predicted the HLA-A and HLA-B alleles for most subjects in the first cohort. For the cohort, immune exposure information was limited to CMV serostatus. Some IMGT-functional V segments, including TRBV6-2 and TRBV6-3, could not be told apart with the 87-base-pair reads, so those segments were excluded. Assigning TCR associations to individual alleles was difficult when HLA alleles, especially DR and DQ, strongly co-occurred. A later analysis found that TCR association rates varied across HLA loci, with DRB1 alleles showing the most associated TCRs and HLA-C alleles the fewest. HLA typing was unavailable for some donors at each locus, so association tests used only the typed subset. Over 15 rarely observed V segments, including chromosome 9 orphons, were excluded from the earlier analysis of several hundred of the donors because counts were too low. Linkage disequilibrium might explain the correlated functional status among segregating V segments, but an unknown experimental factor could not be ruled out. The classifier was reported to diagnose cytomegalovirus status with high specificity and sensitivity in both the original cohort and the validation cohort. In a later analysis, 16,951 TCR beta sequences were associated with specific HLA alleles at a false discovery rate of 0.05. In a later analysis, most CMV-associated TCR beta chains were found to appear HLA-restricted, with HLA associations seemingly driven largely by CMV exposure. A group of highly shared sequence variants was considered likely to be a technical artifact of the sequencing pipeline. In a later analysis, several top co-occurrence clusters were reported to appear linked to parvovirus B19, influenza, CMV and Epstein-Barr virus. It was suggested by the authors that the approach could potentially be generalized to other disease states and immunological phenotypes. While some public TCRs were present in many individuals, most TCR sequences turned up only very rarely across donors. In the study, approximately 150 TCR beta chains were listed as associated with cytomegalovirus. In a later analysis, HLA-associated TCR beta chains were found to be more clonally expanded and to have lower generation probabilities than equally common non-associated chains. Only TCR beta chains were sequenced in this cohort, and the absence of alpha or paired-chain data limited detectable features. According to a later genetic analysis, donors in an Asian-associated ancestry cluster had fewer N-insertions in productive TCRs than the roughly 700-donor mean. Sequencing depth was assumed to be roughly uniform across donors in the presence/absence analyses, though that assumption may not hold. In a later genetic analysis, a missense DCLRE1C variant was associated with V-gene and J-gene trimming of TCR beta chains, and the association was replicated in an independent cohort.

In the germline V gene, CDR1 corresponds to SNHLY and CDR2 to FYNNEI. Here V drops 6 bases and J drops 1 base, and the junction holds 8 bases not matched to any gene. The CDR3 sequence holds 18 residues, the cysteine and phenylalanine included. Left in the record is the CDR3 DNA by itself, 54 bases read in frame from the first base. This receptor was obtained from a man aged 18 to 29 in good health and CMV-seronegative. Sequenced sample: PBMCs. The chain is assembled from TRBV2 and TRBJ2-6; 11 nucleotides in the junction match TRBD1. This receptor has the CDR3 CASSSGTGGDSGANVLTF. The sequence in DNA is TGTGCCAGCAGCTCCGGGACAGGGGGGGATTCTGGGGCCAACGTCCTGACTTTC.